The next 18 T cell receptor beta chains were all read from a single sample in a study of metastatic and nonmetastatic thyroid tumors. No patient had received any treatment before thyroid surgery. Through MiXCR, TCRdb re-clonotyped the PCR reads. The profile shows tens of thousands of clones, just over 4% of them singletons. Sequencing used blood. Receptors originate from a female donor with papillary thyroid cancer or a benign thyroid nodule (not recorded which). Some clones in this sample may be carry-over from other donors' samples.

Worth noting for this clone: Sequence at one end of the junction differs from germline and may be a read error. The rearrangement joins TRBV11-3 to TRBJ2-2; D is undetermined. The CDR3 runs 16 residues. Germline assignment: CDR1 SGHNT and CDR2 YENEEA. The CDR3 here is CASRLVSNRATGELFF. The CDR3 DNA reads as TGTGCCAGCAGATTAGTTTCTAATAGGGCGACCGGGGAGCTGTTTTTT.

This clone was found many times. One base away lies a much larger clone, so this may be a sequencing read error. The sample has other DNA sequences that encode this CDR3 too. The gene calls are TRBV11-2 and TRBJ2-1; tentatively, D is TRBD2 (5 bases). Trimming left V 3 bases short and J 3 bases short, with 9 bases between. Germline CDR1 is SGHAT and CDR2 is FQNNGV. CDR3 length: 14 amino acids. CDR3 in DNA: TGTGCCAGCAGCTTGGCCAGCGGCTACAATGAGCAGTTCTTC. It is translated as CASSLASGYNEQFF.

This clone was counted many times. The chain is built from TRBV2 and TRBJ2-5; D is perhaps TRBD1 (6 bases). This CDR3 is 11 amino acids long. Trimming took 7 bases from V and 3 from J, leaving 6 bases between them. Germline V gene lookup returns CDR1 SNHLY and CDR2 FYNNEI. CDR3 in amino acids: CASTGEETQYF. In nucleotides, the CDR3 is TGTGCCAGCACAGGGGAAGAGACCCAGTACTTC. Based on the CDR3 plus reference TRBV2 and TRBJ2-5, the full variable domain is EPEVTQTPSHQVTQMGQEVILRCVPISNHLYFYWYRQILGQKVEFLVSFYNNEISEKSEIFDDQFSVERPDGSNFTLKIRSTKLEDSAMYFCASTGEETQYFGPGTRLLVL.

This clone turned up a few times. V and J are TRBV5-4 and TRBJ2-7, with 8 bases lining up with TRBD2. The germline CDR1 and CDR2 sequences are SGHNT and YYREEE (reference sequence). The CDR3 is 15 residues long. With V trimmed by 5 bases and J by 6 bases, 13 bases remained unmatched. The CDR3: CASSLMGLVKGEQYF. The CDR3 DNA follows: TGTGCCAGCAGTCTTATGGGACTAGTAAAGGGCGAGCAGTACTTC.

This chain joins TRBV20-1 and TRBJ2-1; TRBD2 matches at 10 bases. This CDR3 is built from 16 residues. From germline, CDR1 is DFQATT and CDR2 SNEGSKA (reference sequence). After removal of 3 bases from V and 7 bases from J, the junction contained 12 bases not matched to a gene. The CDR3 DNA follows: TGCAGTGCTAGGGCTTTTAGCGGGAGGAGGGCAAATGAGCAGTTCTTC. It encodes CSARAFSGRRANEQFF.

This rearrangement joins TRBV7-9 to TRBJ2-7; a weak D match, TRBD1 (5 bases). The germline gives CDR1 SEHNR, CDR2 FQNEAQ (reference sequence). The V and J ends lost 5 bases and 4 bases respectively, with 15 bases between them. The CDR3 covers 14 residues. DNA of the CDR3: TGTGCCAGCAGCAAACCCAGGACACCTTACGAGCAGTACTTC. Its translation is CASSKPRTPYEQYF.

This clone has only a few counts. The V call is TRBV6-2 or TRBV6-3, the J call TRBJ2-5; 7 bases fit TRBD1. Trimming removed 6 bases from V and 5 bases from J; junction bases left unmatched: 6. The CDR3 is made up of 13 amino acids. Germline V gene sequence: CDR1 MNHEY, CDR2 SVGEGT. CDR3 sequence: CASRTGFGETQYF. CDR3 nucleotides: TGTGCCAGCAGGACAGGGTTCGGGGAGACCCAGTACTTC.

This clone was counted ten times or more. The rearrangement links TRBV12-3 or TRBV12-4 to TRBJ1-4, with 8 bases that match TRBD1. This CDR3 has 15 residues. J lost 8 bases, V lost 3 bases, and 8 bases had no gene match. The DNA for the CDR3 is TGTGCCAGCAGTTTTAGAGGACAGGGTTCCGAAAAACTGTTTTTT. Translated, it gives CASSFRGQGSEKLFF.

The chain uses TRBV6-2 or TRBV6-3 and TRBJ1-2, with TRBD1 identical over 8 bases. Germline values: CDR1 MNHEY, CDR2 SVGEGT. The CDR3 runs 14 residues. V was clipped by 6 bases and J by 4 bases; unmatched bases: 7. The CDR3, as DNA: TGTGCCAGCAGAGTCGGACAGGGAATCTATGGCTACACCTTC. This gives the protein CASRVGQGIYGYTF.

The V call is TRBV24-1, the J call TRBJ2-5; tentatively, D is TRBD1 (6 bases). This CDR3 has 17 residues. Per the germline V gene, CDR1 is KGHDR and CDR2 is SFDVKD. The V and J ends lost 2 bases and 5 bases respectively, with 20 bases between them. CDR3 region: CATSDWGFRGERETQYF. Here the CDR3 DNA reads TGTGCCACCAGTGATTGGGGTTTCAGGGGCGAGAGGGAGACCCAGTACTTC.

This clone was seen repeatedly, ten times or more. This sample includes further DNA sequences coding for the same CDR3. The V call is TRBV20-1, the J call TRBJ1-1; 7 nucleotides align to TRBD1. V lost 6 bases and J lost 3; bases outside the gene matches: 7. The CDR3 totals 13 residues. Germline CDR1 DFQATT, CDR2 SNEGSKA (reference sequence). For the CDR3, the DNA is TGCAGTGCGCCGACGACAGGGTACACTGAAGCTTTCTTT. Translating gives CSAPTTGYTEAFF.

By proportion, this clone is medium-sized (0.01 to 0.1%). The genes are TRBV24-1 and TRBJ2-1; TRBD2 matches at 7 bases. Trimming cost V 7 bases and J 4 bases; bases outside gene matches: 12. CDR1 and CDR2 (germline): KGHDR, SFDVKD. The CDR3 has 16 amino acids. CDR3 loop: CATSPGRGPYYNEQFF. The CDR3 nucleotides read TGTGCCACCAGCCCTGGGAGGGGTCCATATTACAATGAGCAGTTCTTC.

This clone was counted a few times. A read error may account for a junction end that differs from germline. This CDR3 is also generated by other DNA sequences in the sample. This chain joins TRBV5-1 and TRBJ2-4; the D is unclear. This CDR3 is built from 13 residues. Looked up from germline, CDR1 is SGHRS and CDR2 is YFSETQ. The CDR3 region has the DNA TGCGCCAGCAGCTTGATCCCCAAGAACATTCAGTACTTC. Residues: CASSLIPKNIQYF.

This chain links TRBV6-1 with TRBJ1-2, with a tentative D call TRBD1 (6 bases). This CDR3 is 15 amino acids long. Germline V gives CDR1 MNHNS, CDR2 SASEGT. Trimming cost V 10 bases and J 9 bases, with 27 bases left between them. The CDR3 protein is CAIIRLAGVLDCYTF. In DNA form, the CDR3 reads TGTGCCATCATTCGGTTGGCAGGGGTATTAGATTGCTACACCTTC.

In this sample, this clone turned up many times. The CDR3 nucleotides are TGCAGTGCTCGGGACGGAAGAGGAAACACCATATATTTT. Its protein is CSARDGRGNTIYF. The chain recombines TRBV20-1 with TRBJ1-3; a possible D gene is TRBD1 (5 bases). There are 13 residues in the CDR3. The ends were cut back, 5 bases at V and 4 bases at J, with 12 bases in the middle. Germline-derived CDR1 and CDR2 are DFQATT and SNEGSKA (reference sequence).

In its sample, this clone was seen many times. Possible read error: a much larger clone is one base away. Other DNA sequences in the same sample also yield this CDR3. V and J are TRBV2 and TRBJ2-7; 9 bases agree with TRBD2. This CDR3 comprises 15 residues. J was trimmed by 3 bases and V by 6 bases; bases with no gene match: 9. Germline V gives CDR1 SNHLY, CDR2 FYNNEI. The CDR3 DNA sequence: TGTGCCAGCAGATTCAGGCTAGCGGGGAGCTACGAGCAGTACTTC. It codes for CASRFRLAGSYEQYF.

This clone has ten or more counts. This CDR3 is also generated by other DNA sequences in the sample. The chain uses TRBV7-9 and TRBJ2-3, with 9 bases fitting TRBD2. V shed 5 bases, J shed 2 bases, and the junction held 8 bases outside the gene matches. Germline lookup yields CDR1 SEHNR and CDR2 FQNEAQ (reference sequence). The CDR3 totals 16 residues. The CDR3 DNA reads TGTGCCAGCAGCACGACTAGCGGTGGGGACACAGATACGCAGTATTTT. This sequence encodes CASSTTSGGDTDTQYF.

This clone was observed a handful of times. A single base separates this from a much larger clone, so it may be a read error. The J gene is TRBJ2-3, the V gene TRBV14; no reliable D call. The germline gives CDR1 SGHDN, CDR2 FVKESK. The CDR3 sequence is 11 residues long. The CDR3 spells CASSHADTRYF. DNA for the CDR3: TGTGCCAGCAGCCACGCAGATACGCGGTATTTT.